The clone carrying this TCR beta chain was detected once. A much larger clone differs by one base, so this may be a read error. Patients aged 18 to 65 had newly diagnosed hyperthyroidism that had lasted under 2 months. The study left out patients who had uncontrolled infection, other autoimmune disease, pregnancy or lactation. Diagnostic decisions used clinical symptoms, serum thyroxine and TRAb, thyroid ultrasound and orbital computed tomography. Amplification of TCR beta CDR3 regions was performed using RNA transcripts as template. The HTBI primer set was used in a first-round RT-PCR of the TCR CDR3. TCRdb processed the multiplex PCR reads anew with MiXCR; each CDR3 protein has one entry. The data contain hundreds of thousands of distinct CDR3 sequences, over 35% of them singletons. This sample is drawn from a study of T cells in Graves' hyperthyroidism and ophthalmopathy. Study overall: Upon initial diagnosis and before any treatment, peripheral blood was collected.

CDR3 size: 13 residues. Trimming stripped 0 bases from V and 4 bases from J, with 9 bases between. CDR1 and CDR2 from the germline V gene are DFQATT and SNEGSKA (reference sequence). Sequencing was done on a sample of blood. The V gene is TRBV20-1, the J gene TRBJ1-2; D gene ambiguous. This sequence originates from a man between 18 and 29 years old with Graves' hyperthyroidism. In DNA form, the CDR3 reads TGCAGTGCTAGAGACGCTTCCGCCTATGGCTACACCTTC. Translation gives CSARDASAYGYTF.